Following are 32 T cell receptor beta chains from one sample sequenced in a study of lymphopenia after photon versus proton radiotherapy. Sequencing was performed with immunoSEQ multiplex PCR; in TCRdb, only in-frame clones are kept and a portion is missing. The sample includes more than 25,000 clones, roughly 90% seen only once; the top ten take 50%. This sample comprised peripheral blood, obtained from a patient treated with proton-based radiotherapy. These receptors were obtained from an older woman with cholangiocarcinoma. Some clones in this sample may be carry-over from other donors' samples.

The chain carries TRBV27 and TRBJ2-7; 11 nucleotides agree with TRBD1. V was clipped by 6 bases and J by 6 bases; unmatched bases: 4. From germline, CDR1 is MNHEY and CDR2 SMNVEV (reference sequence). This CDR3 is built from 13 residues. The CDR3 spells CASRDRGRTEQYF. For the CDR3, the DNA is TGTGCCAGCAGGGACAGGGGGCGAACCGAGCAGTACTTC.

V usage is TRBV5-5 and J usage is TRBJ2-7; D unclear. Trimming stripped 4 bases from V and 4 bases from J, with 9 bases between. The germline CDR1 and CDR2 sequences are SGHKS and YYEKEE (reference sequence). The CDR3 contains 12 residues. CDR3 sequence (DNA): TGTGCCAGCAGCCAGGATGAGTACGAGCAGTACTTC. This translates into CASSQDEYEQYF.

The V and J genes are TRBV18 and TRBJ1-3, with TRBD1 matching over 7 bases. Trimming took 6 bases from V and 0 from J; bases not matched to a gene: 2. Germline V lookup: CDR1 KGHSH, CDR2 LQKENI. There are 14 residues in the CDR3. The chain's CDR3 is CASSRDSSGNTIYF. CDR3 in DNA: TGTGCCAGCTCGAGGGACAGCTCTGGAAACACCATATATTTT.

The rearrangement links TRBV28 to TRBJ2-7, with 8 nucleotides matching TRBD2. CDR1 and CDR2 from the germline V gene are MDHEN and SYDVKM. J was trimmed by 4 bases and V by 10 bases; bases with no gene match: 9. The CDR3 spans 13 residues. The CDR3 DNA is TGTGCCATCCGGGGAAGCGGGGGATACGAGCAGTACTTC. Its translation: CAIRGSGGYEQYF.

This clone came up once. The chain joins TRBV18 to TRBJ2-3; D gene ambiguous. Trimming cost V 6 bases and J 10 bases, with 17 bases left between them. Germline-derived CDR1 and CDR2 are KGHSH and LQKENI. The CDR3 contains 13 residues. The DNA of the CDR3 is TGTGCCAGCTCCCACGAAGGGCAGAGCCCGCAGTATTTT. Its protein is CASSHEGQSPQYF.

The chain has TRBV6-5 and TRBJ1-2; TRBD1 might be the D (5 bases). The CDR3 sequence is 14 residues long. Germline V gene data show CDR1 as MNHEY and CDR2 as SVGAGI. Trimming left V 7 bases short and J 3 bases short, with 15 bases between. The CDR3 is CASKDTRGDYGYTF. Here the CDR3 DNA reads TGTGCCAGCAAAGATACAAGGGGCGACTATGGCTACACCTTC.

The V call is TRBV11-2, the J call TRBJ2-1; the D gene is possibly TRBD1 (6 bases). V shed 7 bases and J shed 10 bases, with 17 bases lying between them. This CDR3 is built from 13 residues. The germline V gene encodes CDR1 SGHAT and CDR2 FQNNGV. CDR3 in DNA: TGTGCCAGCACCCCAGGGGCAGGTCGGGAGCAGTTCTTC. Encoded protein: CASTPGAGREQFF.

The CDR3 reads CASSLDGQGETDTQYF. CDR3 in DNA: TGCGCCAGCAGCTTGGACGGACAGGGGGAGACAGATACGCAGTATTTT. The chain has TRBV5-1 and TRBJ2-3; TRBD1 matches 10 bases. Germline CDR1 and CDR2: SGHRS and YFSETQ. V trimming: 0 bases; J trimming: 3 bases; junction bases outside the gene matches: 4. This CDR3 region has 16 residues.

The chain links TRBV4-2 to TRBJ2-1, with D uncertain. V was cut by 2 bases and J by 10 bases, with 6 bases left in between. This CDR3 region has 11 residues. In germline, CDR1 is LGHNA, CDR2 YNFKEQ. In nucleotides, the CDR3 is TGTGCCAGCAGCCAAAACGAGGAGCAGTTCTTC. Translation gives CASSQNEEQFF.

V is TRBV5-5 and J is TRBJ1-2; D is unclear. This CDR3 region has 13 residues. Deletions cut 1 base from V and 2 bases from J, with 6 bases between. CDR1 and CDR2 from the germline V gene are SGHKS and YYEKEE (reference sequence). DNA for the CDR3: TGTGCCAGCAGCTTGCCGGGGAACTATGGCTACACCTTC. The encoded protein is CASSLPGNYGYTF.

This chain connects TRBV7-2 to TRBJ2-7, with D possibly being TRBD2 (6 bases). V was cut by 8 bases and J by 0 bases, with 11 bases left in between. The CDR3 loop spans 13 amino acids. Germline V lookup: CDR1 SGHTA, CDR2 FQGNSA. Written as DNA, the CDR3 is TGTGCCAGCCGGGACTCGAGCTCCTACGAGCAGTACTTC. This codes for CASRDSSSYEQYF.

V gene TRBV23-1 combines with J gene TRBJ2-2, with 14 bases aligning to TRBD2. TRBV23-1 is assigned to the ORF class and has an uncertain function. Trimming cost V 3 bases and J 5 bases; bases outside gene matches: 8. The CDR3 runs 18 residues. The CDR3 loop reads CASSHAGTSGRGTGELFF. CDR3 sequence (DNA): TGCGCCAGCAGTCACGCCGGGACTAGCGGGAGAGGGACCGGGGAGCTGTTTTTT.

This rearrangement joins TRBV5-6 to TRBJ2-7, with 7 bases lining up with TRBD1. Germline loops: CDR1 SGHDT, CDR2 YYEEEE. V lost 2 bases, J lost 3 bases, and 11 bases stayed unmatched. The CDR3 length is 16 residues. The DNA of the CDR3 is TGTGCCAGCAGCTTCACCCCCCGGGACAGCGACTACGAGCAGTACTTC. This sequence encodes CASSFTPRDSDYEQYF.

The DNA of the CDR3 is TGTGCCAGTAGTGACAGGGGCGAGCAGTACTTC. Amino acids: CASSDRGEQYF. The V and J genes are TRBV19 and TRBJ2-7; 8 nucleotides match TRBD1. V trimming: 5 bases; J trimming: 6 bases; junction bases outside the gene matches: 0. The CDR3 totals 11 residues. The germline CDR1 and CDR2 sequences are LNHDA and SQIVND (reference sequence).

The gene calls are TRBV2 and TRBJ1-1; D may be TRBD1 (5 bases). V was trimmed by 5 bases and J by 2 bases, leaving 9 bases between them. The CDR3 has 13 amino acids. CDR1 SNHLY and CDR2 FYNNEI come from the germline V gene. The CDR3, as DNA: TGTGCCAGCAGTCGGACAACTAACACTGAAGCTTTCTTT. This encodes CASSRTTNTEAFF.

This chain uses TRBV5-1 with TRBJ2-5, with D perhaps TRBD1 (6 bases). The CDR3 spans 14 residues. Germline lookup yields CDR1 SGHRS and CDR2 YFSETQ. The V end was cut by 4 bases, the J end by 2 bases, with 12 bases between. This CDR3 reads CASSRGTEQETQYF. CDR3 coding DNA: TGCGCCAGCAGCAGGGGGACGGAACAAGAGACCCAGTACTTC.

The chain employs TRBV19 and TRBJ2-6; no reliable D call. This CDR3 region has 15 residues. CDR1 is LNHDA and CDR2 is SQIVND in the germline V gene (reference sequence). Trimming removed 1 base from V and 1 base from J, with 5 bases in between. CDR3 region: CASSIGPSGANVLTF. CDR3 nucleotides: TGTGCCAGTAGTATAGGACCATCTGGGGCCAACGTCCTGACTTTC.

The J gene is TRBJ1-6, the V gene TRBV18; 10 nucleotides align to TRBD1. CDR3 length: 17 residues. In germline, CDR1 is KGHSH, CDR2 LQKENI. V was pared by 2 bases and J by 8 bases, with 9 bases of the junction left unmatched. This CDR3 reads CASSPLGAGTGDSPLHF. CDR3 DNA: TGTGCCAGCTCACCATTGGGCGCCGGGACAGGGGATTCACCCCTCCACTTT.

The CDR3 DNA is TGTGCCAGTAGTATAGATGGGCGGGCGAACACTGAAGCTTTCTTT. It codes for CASSIDGRANTEAFF. J is TRBJ1-1 and V is TRBV19; D unresolved. This CDR3 is built from 15 residues. CDR1 and CDR2 (germline): LNHDA, SQIVND (reference sequence). V lost 0 bases to trimming and J lost 1 base, with 9 bases between them.

V gene TRBV27 combines with J gene TRBJ2-2; D not certain. The length of the CDR3 is 14 residues. CDR1 is MNHEY, CDR2 SMNVEV, per germline (reference sequence). The ends were cut back, 2 bases at V and 6 bases at J, with 10 bases in the middle. The CDR3 nucleotides are TGTGCCAGCAGTTTAGGACCAACATCCGGGGAGCTGTTTTTT. It specifies CASSLGPTSGELFF.

V and J are TRBV30 and TRBJ1-4; a possible D gene is TRBD1 (6 bases). Per germline, CDR1 GTSNPN and CDR2 SVGIG (reference sequence). CDR3 length: 15 residues. Trimming left V 7 bases short and J 8 bases short, with 23 bases between. This chain's CDR3 is CASGKGYTGAEKLFF. CDR3 bases: TGTGCCTCTGGAAAGGGATACACGGGGGCGGAAAAACTGTTTTTT. Variable domain in full (rest from reference TRBV30 and TRBJ1-4): SQTIHQWPATLVQPVGSPLSLECTVEGTSNPNLYWYRQAAGRGLQLLFYSVGIGQISSEVPQNLSASRPQDRQFILSSKKLLLSDSGFYLCASGKGYTGAEKLFFGSGTQLSVL.

The chain combines TRBV18 with TRBJ2-7; TRBD1 aligns across 9 bases. CDR3 length equals 15 residues. V was clipped by 6 bases and J by 0 bases; unmatched bases: 6. CDR1 is KGHSH and CDR2 is LQKENI in the germline V gene. DNA for the CDR3: TGTGCCAGCTCTCGCCGGGACAGGGTCTCCTACGAGCAGTACTTC. Protein: CASSRRDRVSYEQYF.

This clone was picked up one time. This rearrangement joins TRBV21-1 to TRBJ1-5. TRBV21-1 is flagged as a pseudogene. The CDR3 runs to 22 residues. The CDR3 nucleotides read TGTGCCAGCAGCACCCAAAACACCGGGACTGGCATCTTGAAGGGTGGCAATCAGCCCCAGCATTTT. Amino acid sequence: CASSTQNTGTGILKGGNQPQHF.

V is TRBV6-5 and J is TRBJ1-3; tentative D call: TRBD1 (5 bases). CDR1 and CDR2 from the germline V gene are MNHEY and SVGAGI. V lost 0 bases and J lost 4, with 13 bases in between. The length of the CDR3 is 16 residues. The CDR3 sequence is CASSYSISGSGNTIYF. Written as DNA, the CDR3 is TGTGCCAGCAGTTACTCGATTTCAGGGTCGGGAAACACCATATATTTT.

This rearrangement joins TRBV2 to TRBJ1-5; D is unclear. The ends were cut back, 4 bases at V and 0 bases at J, with 10 bases in the middle. This CDR3 region has 15 residues. Germline assignment: CDR1 SNHLY and CDR2 FYNNEI. The CDR3 sequence: CASSALRYSNQPQHF. In DNA form, the CDR3 reads TGTGCCAGCAGTGCGCTACGGTATAGCAATCAGCCCCAGCATTTT.

CDR3 protein: CATSSSGPSGYTF. For the CDR3, the DNA is TGTGCCACCAGCAGTTCAGGCCCAAGTGGCTACACCTTC. The J gene is TRBJ1-2, the V gene TRBV15, with D uncertain. The CDR3 consists of 13 residues. Germline assignment: CDR1 LNHNV and CDR2 YYDKDF (reference sequence). V lost 3 bases to trimming and J lost 7 bases, with 12 bases between them. Supplemented by reference TRBV15 and TRBJ1-2, the full variable domain reads DAMVIQNPRYQVTQFGKPVTLSCSQTLNHNVMYWYQQKSSQAPKLLFHYYDKDFNNEADTPDNFQSRRPNTSFCFLDIRSPGLGDTAMYLCATSSSGPSGYTFGSGTRLTVV.

Only one count was recorded for this clone. V gene TRBV4-1 combines with J gene TRBJ1-5, with D possibly being TRBD1 (5 bases). The CDR3 is 16 residues long. Trimming took off 6 bases at V and 6 bases at J, with 21 bases between the two ends. Germline V gene sequence: CDR1 MGHRA, CDR2 YSYEKL. CDR3 region: CASSPTPRQYSQPQHF. In DNA, the CDR3 is TGCGCCAGCAGTCCCACTCCCAGACAGTATAGTCAGCCCCAGCATTTT.

This chain connects TRBV29-1 to TRBJ2-3; possible D gene TRBD2, 5 bases. Trimming took 3 bases from V and 3 from J, leaving 13 bases between them. Per the germline V gene, CDR1 is SQVTM and CDR2 is ANQGSEA. The CDR3 extends over 14 amino acids. The CDR3 loop is CSVDEGPRTDTQYF. The CDR3 bases are TGCAGCGTTGATGAGGGCCCCAGGACAGATACGCAGTATTTT.

About this clone itself: It is likely a read error: a sequence one base away is far more abundant. This chain links TRBV19 with TRBJ2-2, with D uncertain. Germline-derived CDR1 and CDR2 are LNHDA and SQIVND (reference sequence). This CDR3 has 14 amino acids. Trimming removed 7 bases from V and 4 bases from J, with 13 bases in between. CDR3 coding DNA: TGTGCCAGTAATATTGTACCTAGCACCGGGGAGCTGTTTTTT. As protein: CASNIVPSTGELFF. Filled out from reference TRBV19 and TRBJ2-2, the complete variable domain reads DGGITQSPKYLFRKEGQNVTLSCEQNLNHDAMYWYRQDPGQGLRLIYYSQIVNDFQKGDIAEGYSVSREKKESFPLTVTSAQKNPTAFYLCASNIVPSTGELFFGEGSRLTVL.

This sequence joins TRBV7-2 and TRBJ2-4, with D unclear. The V gene lost 4 bases and the J gene lost 8 bases, with 6 bases spanning the gap. Germline values: CDR1 SGHTA, CDR2 FQGNSA. The CDR3 spans 11 residues. The CDR3 coding sequence is TGTGCCAGCAGCTCAGTGGACATTCAGTACTTC. Protein product: CASSSVDIQYF.

This clone was detected many times. J is TRBJ2-7 and V is TRBV5-6; the D is unclear. The germline CDR1 and CDR2 sequences are SGHDT and YYEEEE. V shed 0 bases and J shed 3 bases, with 10 bases lying between them. This CDR3 comprises 14 residues. The DNA for the CDR3 is TGTGCCAGCAGCTTGGCCACAGACCACTACGAGCAGTACTTC. Its translation: CASSLATDHYEQYF.

Remarks on this clone: A junction end diverges from the germline sequence, so it may reflect a read error. V usage is TRBV7-2 and J usage is TRBJ2-7; D may be TRBD2 (5 bases). The CDR3 consists of 15 residues. The germline gives CDR1 SGHTA, CDR2 FQGNSA. CDR3 sequence reads: CASSFPEERNYEQCF. The DNA for the CDR3 is TGTGCCAGCAGCTTCCCGGAGGAGCGAAACTACGAGCAGTGCTTC.